This T cell receptor beta chain was recovered during a study of beta chain features in type 1 diabetes (dated by TCRdb to between 2018 and 2020). General notes on the study: Patients and healthy donors did not differ in mean age, gender distribution, total cell number or subset yield. The study compared the TCRB repertoires of sorted circulating CD4+ T cell subsets in recently diagnosed type 1 diabetes patients with those in matched healthy donors. Regulatory and stem cell-like memory subsets were obtained from only 8 patients and roughly eight healthy donors, while naive and central memory subsets were obtained from all 30 or so donors. Across all samples, fewer than 110,000,000 sorted cells were examined, and cell number per subset correlated strongly with RNA yield.

The investigation overall reported the following: Naive, central memory and regulatory TCRB repertoires appeared to be more similar among patients than among healthy donors. Type 1 diabetes patients showed a moderate but significant shortening of TCRB CDR3 length in all four CD4+ subsets. Shorter templates might be favored by PCR, yet because patient and control samples were amplified and corrected together, any such skew would affect both groups equally. HLA sub-analyses involved small numbers of individuals, so any influence of HLA type on TCRB rearrangement remained unresolved. Because cDNA rather than genomic DNA was sequenced, highly expressing activated cells could have been over-represented, although no difference in activation and CD3 levels was found between groups. Patients with type 1 diabetes made fewer insertions and deleted more nucleotides at VDJ recombination sites, implying thymic rearrangement abnormalities.

In the case of this clone: Its antigen has not been determined. No quality values exist for individual bases; no much larger clone is one base distant.

V is pared back by 5 bases and J by 1 base, with 13 bases lying between the germline termini. The CDR3 starts with the cysteine, ends with the phenylalanine, and has 15 residues. The DNA shown is the 45-base CDR3, in frame from base 1. Via the germline V gene, CDR1 is SGHTA and CDR2 FQGNSA. The entire amount of isolated RNA was reverse transcribed using the High Capacity cDNA Reverse Transcription Kit, so the sequenced TCRB transcripts were expressed ones. Deep immunoSEQ sequencing was applied to naive, central memory and regulatory T cell samples, giving an average of about 3.8 million total reads per sample. After sorted cells were lysed in RLT buffer, RNA was extracted with DNase-treated RNeasy Micro or Mini kits, with the choice depending on cell number. Each cell subset was processed on its own to prevent cross-contamination, while patient and healthy donor samples were processed together. Using the immunoSEQ multiplex PCR, TCRB sequences were amplified from cDNA into 87-bp fragments spanning the CDR3 region. The amplicons were sequenced using the Illumina HiSeq platform. The paper's processing steps were these. PCR bias was computationally corrected using synthetic template baselines, reads within Hamming distance 2 were collapsed, and singletons that could not be merged were discarded. Reads were aligned against IMGT so that V, D and J genes, CDR3 length and insertions or deletions at six rearrangement sites could be assigned. Clonotype counts were normalized to sorted cell number within each subset before computing true diversity and Gini coefficients with the tcR R package. Repertoire sharing was quantified using the overlap coefficient calculated on TCRB nucleotide sequences. TCRdb obtained this table from immuneACCESS and retained in-frame rearrangements with V and J assigned. These tables miss some clones; where compared with another copy, unresolved V genes account for less than half of the shortfall, and the remainder is unexplained. The DNA gave D and trimming, while V, J and clone size come from that table. The sample contains more than 130,000 clones, about 7% of them found a single time. The leading ten clones occupy around 1.5% of the sample.

Each donor gave one peripheral blood draw, approximately 100 mL on average, collected into heparinised tubes. Naive, central memory, regulatory and stem cell-like memory CD4+ T cells were sorted on a BD FACSAria II using a panel including CD45RO, CCR7, CD25, CD127, CD95 and CD27. A purity above 98% was achieved for all sorted populations. PBMCs were isolated right away by Lymphoprep density gradient centrifugation and were stained directly, without culture. So that batch effects would be minimized, each experiment stained and sorted samples in pairs, pairing one healthy donor with one patient. Sequencing was carried out using central memory CD4+ T cells from blood. In this chain, TRBV7-2 is recombined with TRBJ2-3; the D gene remains uncertain. This TCR came from a woman in her 30s in good health. The CDR3 region: CASSKQSSGTDTQYF. The nucleotide sequence is TGTGCCAGCAGCAAACAGTCCTCAGGCACAGATACGCAGTATTTT. Where the CDR3 stops, the reference TRBV7-2 and TRBJ2-3 genes take over; the full variable domain is GAGVSQSPSNKVTEKGKDVELRCDPISGHTALYWYRQSLGQGLEFLIYFQGNSAPDKSGLPSDRFSAERTGGSVSTLTIQRTQQEDSAVYLCASSKQSSGTDTQYFGPGTRLTVL.